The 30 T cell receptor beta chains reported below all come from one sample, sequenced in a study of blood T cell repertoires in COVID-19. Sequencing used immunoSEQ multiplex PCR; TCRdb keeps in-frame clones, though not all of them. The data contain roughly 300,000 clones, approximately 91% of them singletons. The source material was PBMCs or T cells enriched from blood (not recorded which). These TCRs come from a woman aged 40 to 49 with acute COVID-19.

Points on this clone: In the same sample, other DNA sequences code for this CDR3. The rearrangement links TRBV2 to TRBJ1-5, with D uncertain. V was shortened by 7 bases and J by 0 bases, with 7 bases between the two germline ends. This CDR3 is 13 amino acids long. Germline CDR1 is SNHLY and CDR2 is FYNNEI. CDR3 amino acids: CASKGDSNQPQHF. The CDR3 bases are TGTGCCAGCAAAGGAGATAGCAATCAGCCCCAGCATTTT.

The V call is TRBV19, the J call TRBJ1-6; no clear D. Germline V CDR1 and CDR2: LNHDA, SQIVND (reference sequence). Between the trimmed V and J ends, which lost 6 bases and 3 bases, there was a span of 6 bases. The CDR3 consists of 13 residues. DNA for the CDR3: TGTGCCAGTAGCACCGGCTATAATTCACCCCTCCACTTT. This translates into CASSTGYNSPLHF.

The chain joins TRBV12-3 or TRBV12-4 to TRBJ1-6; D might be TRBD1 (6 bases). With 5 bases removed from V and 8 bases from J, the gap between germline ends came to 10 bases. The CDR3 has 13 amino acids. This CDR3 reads CASSLRQDSPLHF. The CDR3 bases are TGTGCCAGCAGTCTCCGACAGGATTCACCCCTCCACTTT.

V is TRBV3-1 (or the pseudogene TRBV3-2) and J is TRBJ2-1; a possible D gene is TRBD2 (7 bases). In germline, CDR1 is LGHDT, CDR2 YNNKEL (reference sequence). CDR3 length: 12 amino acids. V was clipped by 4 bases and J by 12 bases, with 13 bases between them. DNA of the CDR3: TGTGCCAGCAGCCTCTCGGGGGGCGTGCAGTTCTTC. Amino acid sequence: CASSLSGGVQFF.

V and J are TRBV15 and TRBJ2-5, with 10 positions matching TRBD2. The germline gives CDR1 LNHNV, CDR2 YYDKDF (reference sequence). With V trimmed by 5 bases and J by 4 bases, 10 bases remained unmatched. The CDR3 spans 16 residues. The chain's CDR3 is CATSHRTSGGGETQYF. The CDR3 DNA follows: TGTGCCACCAGCCACCGGACTAGCGGTGGTGGAGAGACCCAGTACTTC.

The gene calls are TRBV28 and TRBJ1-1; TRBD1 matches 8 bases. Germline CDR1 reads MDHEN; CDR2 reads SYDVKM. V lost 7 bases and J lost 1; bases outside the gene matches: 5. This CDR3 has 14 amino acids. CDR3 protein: CASTWTGTNTEAFF. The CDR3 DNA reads TGTGCCAGCACCTGGACAGGGACGAACACTGAAGCTTTCTTT.

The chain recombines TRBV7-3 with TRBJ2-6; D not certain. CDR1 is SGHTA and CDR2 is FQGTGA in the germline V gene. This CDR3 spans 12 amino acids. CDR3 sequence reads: CPLGSGANVLTF. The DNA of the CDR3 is TGTCCCCTCGGCTCTGGGGCCAACGTCCTGACTTTC.

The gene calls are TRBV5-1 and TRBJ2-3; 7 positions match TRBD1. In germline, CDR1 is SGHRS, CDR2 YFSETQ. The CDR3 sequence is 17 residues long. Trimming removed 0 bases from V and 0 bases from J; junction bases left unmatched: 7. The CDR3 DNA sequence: TGCGCCAGCAGCTTGGCCTACAGGGGAAGGAGCACAGATACGCAGTATTTT. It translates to CASSLAYRGRSTDTQYF.

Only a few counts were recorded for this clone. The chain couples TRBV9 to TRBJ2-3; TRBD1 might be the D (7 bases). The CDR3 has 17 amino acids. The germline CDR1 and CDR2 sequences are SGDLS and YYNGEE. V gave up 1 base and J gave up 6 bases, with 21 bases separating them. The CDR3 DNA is TGTGCCAGCAGCGTAAGGGGGCTAGCGACGCAGGGGGATACGCAGTATTTT. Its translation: CASSVRGLATQGDTQYF.

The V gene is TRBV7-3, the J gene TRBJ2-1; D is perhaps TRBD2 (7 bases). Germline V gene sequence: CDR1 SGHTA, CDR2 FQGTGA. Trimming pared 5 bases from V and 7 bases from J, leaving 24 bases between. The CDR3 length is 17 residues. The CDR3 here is CASSARGPGGPGNEQFF. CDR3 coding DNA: TGTGCCAGCAGCGCAAGAGGGCCCGGGGGGCCAGGAAATGAGCAGTTCTTC. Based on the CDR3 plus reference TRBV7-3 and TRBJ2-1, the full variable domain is GAGVSQTPSNKVTEKGKYVELRCDPISGHTALYWYRQSLGQGPEFLIYFQGTGAADDSGLPNDRFFAVRPEGSVSTLKIQRTERGDSAVYLCASSARGPGGPGNEQFFGPGTRLTVL.

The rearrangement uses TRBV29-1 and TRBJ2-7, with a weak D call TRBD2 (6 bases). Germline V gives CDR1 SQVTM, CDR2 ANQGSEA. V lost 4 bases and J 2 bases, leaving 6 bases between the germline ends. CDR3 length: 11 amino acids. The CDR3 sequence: CSVGGTYEQYF. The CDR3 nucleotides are TGCAGCGTTGGCGGGACCTACGAGCAGTACTTC.

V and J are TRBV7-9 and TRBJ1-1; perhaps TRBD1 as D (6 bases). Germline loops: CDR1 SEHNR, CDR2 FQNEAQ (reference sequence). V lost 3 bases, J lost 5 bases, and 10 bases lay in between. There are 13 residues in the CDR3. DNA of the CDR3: TGTGCCAGCAGCTTTGGCCAGGGGACTGAAGCTTTCTTT. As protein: CASSFGQGTEAFF.

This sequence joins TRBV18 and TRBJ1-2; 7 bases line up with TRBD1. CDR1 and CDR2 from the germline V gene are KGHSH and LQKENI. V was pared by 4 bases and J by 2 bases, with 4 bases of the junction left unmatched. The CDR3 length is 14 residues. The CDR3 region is CASSQGQLNYGYTF. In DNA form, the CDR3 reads TGTGCCAGCTCACAGGGACAGCTCAACTATGGCTACACCTTC.

The DNA of the CDR3 is TGTGCCAGCAGCCTGGGACTCTACAATGAGCAGTTCTTC. Protein sequence: CASSLGLYNEQFF. This chain links TRBV11-2 with TRBJ2-1; D is possibly TRBD2 (6 bases). The CDR3 contains 13 residues. V dropped 5 bases and J dropped 3 bases, with 8 bases sitting between them. CDR1 is SGHAT and CDR2 is FQNNGV in the germline V gene.

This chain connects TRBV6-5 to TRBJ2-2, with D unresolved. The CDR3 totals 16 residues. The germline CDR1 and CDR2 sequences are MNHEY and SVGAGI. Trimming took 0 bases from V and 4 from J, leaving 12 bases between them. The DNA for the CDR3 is TGTGCCAGCAGTTACTCGGGCGCCGCGACCACCGGGGAGCTGTTTTTT. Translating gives CASSYSGAATTGELFF.

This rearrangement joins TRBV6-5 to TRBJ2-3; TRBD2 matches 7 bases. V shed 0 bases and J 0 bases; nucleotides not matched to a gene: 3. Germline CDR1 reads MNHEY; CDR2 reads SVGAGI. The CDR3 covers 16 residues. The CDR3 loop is CASSYSLAVSTDTQYF. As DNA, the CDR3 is TGTGCCAGCAGTTACTCTCTAGCGGTTAGCACAGATACGCAGTATTTT.

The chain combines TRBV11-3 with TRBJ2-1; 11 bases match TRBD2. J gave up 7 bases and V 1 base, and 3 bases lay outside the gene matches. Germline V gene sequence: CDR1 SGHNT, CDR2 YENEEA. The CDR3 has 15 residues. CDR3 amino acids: CASSLALAGANEQFF. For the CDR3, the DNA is TGTGCCAGCAGCTTAGCACTAGCGGGAGCTAATGAGCAGTTCTTC.

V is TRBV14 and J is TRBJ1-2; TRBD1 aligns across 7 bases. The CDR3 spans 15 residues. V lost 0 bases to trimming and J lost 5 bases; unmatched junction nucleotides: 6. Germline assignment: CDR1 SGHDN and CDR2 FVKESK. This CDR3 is CASSQEGGRGYGYTF. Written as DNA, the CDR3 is TGTGCCAGCAGCCAAGAAGGAGGCAGGGGGTATGGCTACACCTTC.

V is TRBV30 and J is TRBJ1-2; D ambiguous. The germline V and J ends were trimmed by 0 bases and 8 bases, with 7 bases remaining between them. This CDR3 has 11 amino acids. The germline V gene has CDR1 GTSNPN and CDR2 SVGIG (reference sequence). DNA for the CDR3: TGTGCCTGGAGTGTTAACAGCGGCTACACCTTC. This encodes CAWSVNSGYTF.

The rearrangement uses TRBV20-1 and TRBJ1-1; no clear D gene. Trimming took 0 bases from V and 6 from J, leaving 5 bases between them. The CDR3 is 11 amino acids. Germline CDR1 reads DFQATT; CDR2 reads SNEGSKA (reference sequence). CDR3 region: CSARDWPEAFF. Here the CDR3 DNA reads TGCAGTGCTAGAGATTGGCCTGAAGCTTTCTTT.

The chain's CDR3 is CASSLQGTTVEQYF. In nucleotides, the CDR3 is TGCGCCAGCAGCTTGCAGGGAACCACGGTCGAGCAGTACTTC. The V gene is TRBV5-1, the J gene TRBJ2-7, with D perhaps matching TRBD1 (5 bases). This CDR3 spans 14 amino acids. Germline-derived CDR1 and CDR2 are SGHRS and YFSETQ. V shed 1 base and J shed 6 bases, with 14 bases lying between them.

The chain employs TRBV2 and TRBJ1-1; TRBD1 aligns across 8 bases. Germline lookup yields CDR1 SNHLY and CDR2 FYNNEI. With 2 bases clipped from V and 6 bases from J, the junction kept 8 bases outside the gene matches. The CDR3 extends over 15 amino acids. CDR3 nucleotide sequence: TGTGCCAGCAGTGAAACCCCCGGACAGGGCGCTGAAGCTTTCTTT. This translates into CASSETPGQGAEAFF.

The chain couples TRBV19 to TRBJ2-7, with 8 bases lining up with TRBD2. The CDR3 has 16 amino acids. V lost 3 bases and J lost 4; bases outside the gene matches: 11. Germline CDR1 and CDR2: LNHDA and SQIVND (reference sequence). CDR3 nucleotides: TGTGCCAGTAGTATCGTTGGCGGGGGGAGTTCGTACGAGCAGTACTTC. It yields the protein CASSIVGGGSSYEQYF.

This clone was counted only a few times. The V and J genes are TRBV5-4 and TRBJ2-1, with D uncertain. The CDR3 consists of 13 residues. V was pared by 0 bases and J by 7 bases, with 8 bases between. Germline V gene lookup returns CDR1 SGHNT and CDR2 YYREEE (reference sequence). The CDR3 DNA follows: TGTGCCAGCAGCTTGGAAGATGAGAATGAGCAGTTCTTC. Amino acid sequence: CASSLEDENEQFF.

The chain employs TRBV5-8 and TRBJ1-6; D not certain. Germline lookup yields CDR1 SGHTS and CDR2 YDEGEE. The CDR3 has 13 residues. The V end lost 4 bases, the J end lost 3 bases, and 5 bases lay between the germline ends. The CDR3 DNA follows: TGTGCCAGCAGCACGGTCTATAATTCACCCCTCCACTTT. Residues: CASSTVYNSPLHF.

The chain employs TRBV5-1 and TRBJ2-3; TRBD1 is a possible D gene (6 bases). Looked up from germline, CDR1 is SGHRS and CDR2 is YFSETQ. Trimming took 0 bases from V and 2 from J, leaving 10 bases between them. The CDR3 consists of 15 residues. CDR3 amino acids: CASSLEGQHTDTQYF. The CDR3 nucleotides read TGCGCCAGCAGCTTGGAAGGACAGCACACAGATACGCAGTATTTT.

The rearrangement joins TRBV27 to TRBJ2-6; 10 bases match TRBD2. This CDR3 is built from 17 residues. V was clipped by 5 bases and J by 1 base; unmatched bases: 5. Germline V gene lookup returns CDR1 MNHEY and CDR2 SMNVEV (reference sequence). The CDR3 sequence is CASSLGLARSGANVLTF. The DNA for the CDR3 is TGTGCCAGCAGTCTGGGACTAGCGAGGTCTGGGGCCAACGTCCTGACTTTC.

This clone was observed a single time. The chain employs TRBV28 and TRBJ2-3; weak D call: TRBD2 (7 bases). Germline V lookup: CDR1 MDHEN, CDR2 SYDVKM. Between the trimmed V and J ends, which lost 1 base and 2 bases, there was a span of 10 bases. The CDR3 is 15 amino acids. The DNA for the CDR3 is TGTGCCAGCAGTTTATACGGGGGGCCCACAGATACGCAGTATTTT. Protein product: CASSLYGGPTDTQYF.

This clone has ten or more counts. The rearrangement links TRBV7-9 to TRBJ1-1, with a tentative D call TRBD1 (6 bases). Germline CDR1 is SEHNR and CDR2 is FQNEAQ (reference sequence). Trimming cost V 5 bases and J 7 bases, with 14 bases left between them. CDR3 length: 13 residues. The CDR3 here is CASSPGAWDEAFF. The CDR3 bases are TGTGCCAGCAGCCCAGGGGCTTGGGATGAAGCTTTCTTT.

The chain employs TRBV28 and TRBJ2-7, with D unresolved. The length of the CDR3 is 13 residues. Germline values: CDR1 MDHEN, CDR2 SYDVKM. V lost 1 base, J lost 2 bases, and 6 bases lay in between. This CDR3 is CASSLFLTYEQYF. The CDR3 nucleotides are TGTGCCAGCAGTTTATTTTTAACCTACGAGCAGTACTTC.